The clone carrying this TCR beta chain appeared a few times. What it recognizes is unknown. The sample is drawn from a study of vaccination and CD4 T cells after COVID-19. The germline V gene encodes CDR1 SGHTA and CDR2 FQGNSA. The trim removed 6 bases at V and 4 bases at J, leaving 15 bases unmatched. The CDR3 has 18 amino acids. Treatment indicated: approximately nine-day PBMC culture with coronavirus spike peptide pools or control peptides (ViraFEST assay). ViraFEST sequenced TCRs after peptide-pool expansion of antigen-specific T cells. Oncomine TCR Beta short-read sequencing was applied to DNA from cultured CD4+ T cells. TCRdb re-derived calls from the PCR reads in MiXCR, one entry per CDR3 protein. The data hold around 18,000 distinct CDR3 sequences, with roughly 55% observed a single time.

The sample here was CD4+ T cells from blood, cultured in vitro, taken after SARS-CoV-2 vaccination. The receptor comes from a human donor who had recovered from COVID-19. The chain is built from TRBV7-2 and TRBJ2-3; TRBD2 matches at 11 bases. The CDR3 nucleotides are TGTGCCAGCAGGCAACGTATCATAGCGGGAGGGCCCCCAGATACGCAGTATTTT. Protein sequence: CASRQRIIAGGPPDTQYF.